Listed below are T cell receptor beta chains from one sample, sequenced in a study of technical replicates of blood from a few donors. Assay used: immunoSEQ multiplex PCR; TCRdb lists only in-frame clones, some missing. The sample consists of around 68,000 clones, about nine tenths of them appearing once. Sequencing used T cells isolated from PBMCs. The receptors derive from a human donor in good health. Some clones in this sample may be carry-over from other donors' samples. CDR3s include the opening cysteine and the closing phenylalanine or tryptophan. D genes are given only for firm matches. Only some rows state a clone size, as once, few, many or a class for expanded clones.

clone_size	v_call	j_call	d_call	cdr3_aa	cdr3_nt
few	TRBV18	TRBJ1-2	TRBD1	CASSERQGRYTF	TGTGCCAGCTCAGAGAGACAGGGCCGCTACACCTTC
.	TRBV27	TRBJ2-3	TRBD2	CASSFGTSGDTQYF	TGTGCCAGCAGTTTCGGGACTAGCGGGGATACGCAGTATTTT
.	TRBV10-2	TRBJ2-3	.	CASSESQRRTDTQYF	TGCGCCAGCAGTGAGTCCCAGCGGCGCACAGATACGCAGTATTTT
few	TRBV6-5	TRBJ1-5	.	CASGTLEVSNQPQHF	TGTGCCAGCGGGACACTTGAAGTATCCAATCAGCCCCAGCATTTT
.	TRBV6-1	TRBJ1-6	TRBD1	CASSERGQGYSPLHF	TGTGCCAGCAGTGAAAGAGGACAGGGTTATTCACCCCTCCACTTT
.	TRBV5-1	TRBJ2-1	.	CASSFRGDEQFF	TGCGCCAGCAGCTTCAGGGGCGATGAGCAGTTCTTC
.	TRBV4-1	TRBJ1-3	TRBD1	CASSQDTAGTGRNTIYF	TGCGCCAGCAGCCAAGATACGGCCGGGACAGGGAGAAACACCATATATTTT
.	TRBV4-1	TRBJ1-3	.	CASSHVKPRGSGNTIYF	TGCGCCAGCAGCCATGTAAAGCCGCGGGGCTCTGGAAACACCATATATTTT
few	TRBV5-1	TRBJ1-1	.	CASSLATGAPEAFF	TGCGCCAGCAGCTTGGCTACTGGGGCGCCTGAAGCTTTCTTT
.	TRBV28	TRBJ2-1	TRBD2	CASEWGGLGEQFF	TGTGCCAGCGAATGGGGGGGACTGGGTGAGCAGTTCTTC